This entry concerns a single T cell receptor beta chain. Its antigen is unknown. At one boundary the junction diverges from the germline segment, which might be a read error. At the DNA level, this CDR3 is encoded by other sequences in the same sample as well. It was with 60 Vbeta and 13 Jbeta primers that the PCR ran. Profiling relied on immunoSEQ multiplex PCR, and the TCRdb table lists in-frame clones only, not all of them. The profile shows tens of thousands of clones, over 65% of them singletons. The data belong to a study of cytomegalovirus exposure and HLA in healthy donors. Turning to the study itself: HLA-typed donors were the source of approximately 85 million unique TCRs, which an early data release held.

This CDR3 spans 15 amino acids. The germline V gene has CDR1 SNHLY and CDR2 FYNNEI. Study-wide findings and caveats: Later analysis associated a missense DCLRE1C variant with TCR beta V- and J-gene trimming.

The sequence was obtained from a man over 45 in good health and CMV-seropositive. The J gene is TRBJ2-2, the V gene TRBV2, with a weak D call TRBD1 (8 bases). Sequencing used PBMCs. The CDR3 DNA sequence: TGCGCCAGCAGCGGGGAGACAGGGGCGGCCGGGGAGCTGTTTTTT. Its translation: CASSGETGAAGELFF.